This T cell receptor beta chain was identified during a study of siplizumab effects on memory and regulatory T cells. With regard to this clone: The antigen is undetermined.

It was approximately 9.8 x 10^4 TCR templates that were assayed per sample. Generated by immunoSEQ multiplex PCR, the TCRdb table keeps only in-frame clones and is missing some. The data show 85,000 to 130,000 clones, around 90% seen once. Study-wide points: Sequences below about 10^-5 frequency were poorly captured, and few alloreactive clones mapped to unstimulated subsets. In controls, 26.9% of mappable alloreactive CD4+ clones were Treg-derived on average, versus about 64% with siplizumab. In roughly 80-95% of proliferating CD4+ or CD8+ clones, a naive or memory phenotype could not be assigned.

Germline CDR1 reads SGHRS; CDR2 reads YFSETQ. The junction had 7 bases not matched to a gene; V was cut back by 0 bases and J by 4 bases. The CDR3 is 16 amino acids. This TCR derives from a human donor in good health. Some clones in this sample may be carry-over from other donors' samples. The specimen was CD4+ T cells sorted from blood. The chain carries TRBV5-1 and TRBJ2-1; 7 bases are a match to TRBD2. This chain's CDR3 is CASSLAGTGGYNEQFF. CDR3 sequence (DNA): TGCGCCAGCAGCTTGGCCGGTACCGGGGGGTACAATGAGCAGTTCTTC.